Following are 8 T cell receptor beta chains from one sample sequenced in a study of cytomegalovirus exposure and HLA in healthy donors. With 60 Vbeta and 13 Jbeta primers, the PCR was carried out. Profiled with immunoSEQ multiplex PCR; TCRdb holds only in-frame clones, not every one. The sample yields over 85,000 clones, around 60% seen once. The sequenced sample consisted of PBMCs. These receptors all stem from a human donor in good health.

The CDR3 DNA reads TGCGCCAGCAGCTTGGCGGCTAGCCAAGAGACCCAGTACTTC. This codes for CASSLAASQETQYF. The V gene is TRBV5-1, the J gene TRBJ2-5; D call uncertain. V was trimmed by 0 bases and J by 1 base, leaving 7 bases between them. Germline V gene lookup returns CDR1 SGHRS and CDR2 YFSETQ. CDR3 length: 14 amino acids.

The rearrangement uses TRBV2 and TRBJ2-1; TRBD2 matches 11 bases. The CDR3 totals 16 residues. The germline CDR1 and CDR2 sequences are SNHLY and FYNNEI. V dropped 1 base and J dropped 3; count of bases not matched to a gene: 2. The CDR3 region has the DNA TGTGCCAGCAGTGAAGGACTAGCGGGAATCTACAATGAGCAGTTCTTC. Its protein is CASSEGLAGIYNEQFF.

This sequence joins TRBV28 and TRBJ2-7; D perhaps matches TRBD2 (7 bases). This CDR3 spans 17 amino acids. Germline CDR1 reads MDHEN; CDR2 reads SYDVKM. With 3 bases removed from V and 5 bases from J, the gap between germline ends came to 23 bases. CDR3 residues: CASSFGGLGGLRNEQYF. The CDR3 DNA is TGTGCCAGCAGTTTCGGGGGTTTGGGGGGGCTCAGGAACGAGCAGTACTTC. Based on the CDR3 plus reference TRBV28 and TRBJ2-7, the full variable domain is DVKVTQSSRYLVKRTGEKVFLECVQDMDHENMFWYRQDPGLGLRLIYFSYDVKMKEKGDIPEGYSVSREKKERFSLILESASTNQTSMYLCASSFGGLGGLRNEQYFGPGTRLTVT.

This clone was picked up a small number of times. This chain uses TRBV9 with TRBJ2-5, with D possibly TRBD2 on 6 matching bases. The J call may be mistaken, given a closer DNA end match to TRBJ2-7. Germline assignment: CDR1 SGDLS and CDR2 YYNGEE. This CDR3 is built from 15 residues. In DNA, the CDR3 is TGTGCCAGCAGCCCGCGGGGTGTCAGCTCCTACGAGCAGTACTTC. It codes for CASSPRGVSSYEQYF.

The chain employs TRBV5-1 and TRBJ2-7; 8 bases are a match to TRBD1. The CDR3 extends over 14 amino acids. The germline V gene encodes CDR1 SGHRS and CDR2 YFSETQ. V lost 0 bases to trimming and J lost 4 bases; unmatched junction nucleotides: 3. The DNA of the CDR3 is TGCGCCAGCAGCTTGGGACAGGGGTTTTACGAGCAGTACTTC. Its translation is CASSLGQGFYEQYF.

This chain connects TRBV19 to TRBJ1-1, with D unresolved. V was shortened by 2 bases and J by 6 bases, with 19 bases between the two germline ends. The CDR3 length is 16 residues. Germline V lookup: CDR1 LNHDA, CDR2 SQIVND (reference sequence). CDR3 coding DNA: TGTGCCAGTAGTATACGCCCTGACCATGGGCTGGCTGAAGCTTTCTTT. Protein product: CASSIRPDHGLAEAFF.

The chain links TRBV11-2 to TRBJ2-5, with 10 positions matching TRBD1. Germline CDR1 and CDR2: SGHAT and FQNNGV. The ends lost 5 bases at V and 5 bases at J; junction bases unmatched: 5. This CDR3 has 14 residues. CDR3 sequence: CASSPGTGAETQYF. As DNA, the CDR3 is TGTGCCAGCAGCCCCGGGACAGGGGCCGAGACCCAGTACTTC.

The chain uses TRBV5-5 and TRBJ2-7; D unresolved. The germline CDR1 and CDR2 sequences are SGHKS and YYEKEE (reference sequence). V lost 0 bases and J 6 bases, leaving 10 bases between the germline ends. The CDR3 consists of 13 residues. CDR3 DNA sequence: TGTGCCAGCAGCTTGGGAGGAGATTTCGAGCAGTACTTC. It yields the protein CASSLGGDFEQYF.